Detailed here is one T cell receptor beta chain. The junction and the germline gene differ at one end; a read error may be behind it. By 5'RACE with 10-nucleotide random UMIs, the cDNA was made. From 15-18 subjects, each sequencing run yielded over 180 million TCR-beta sequences. One entry per CDR3 protein results from TCRdb running MiXCR on the 5' RACE reads. The sample has about 50,000 distinct CDR3 sequences; 10% to 13% are singletons. The data were taken from a study of neurological immune-mediated disorders. The CDR3 loop spans 14 amino acids. Germline V gene sequence: CDR1 SGHAT, CDR2 FQDESV (reference sequence).

Sequencing was performed on PBMCs. The chain uses TRBV11-1 and TRBJ2-7; TRBD1 agrees at 8 bases. The sequence derives from a man between 65 and 85 years old with HTLV-1-associated myelopathy (HAM/TSP). The CDR3 nucleotides read TGTGCCAGCAGCGTAGCTCAGGGGGCCAGCGAGCAGTACTTC. Translating gives CASSVAQGASEQYF.